This T cell receptor (beta chain) was captured in a study of cytomegalovirus exposure and HLA in healthy donors. General study points: The TCR clusters that emerged in the first cohort tended, a later analysis found, to co-occur in the approximately 130 validation repertoires.

The CDR3 spans 18 residues. Trimming took 2 bases from V and 5 from J; bases not matched to a gene: 11. Germline V gene sequence: CDR1 SGHAT, CDR2 FQDESV (reference sequence). The repertoire was sequenced with immunoSEQ multiplex PCR; TCRdb's copy has only in-frame clones and lacks some. The data show approximately 140,000 clones, almost 85% seen once. A remark on this clone: Its antigen remains unknown.

This clonotype originated in a woman aged 25-40 years in good health and CMV-seronegative. The chain joins TRBV11-1 to TRBJ2-3; 12 positions agree with TRBD2. Sequencing was performed on PBMCs. CDR3 residues: CASSLYSGLAGRGDTQYF. CDR3 bases: TGTGCCAGCAGCTTATATTCCGGACTAGCGGGGAGGGGAGATACGCAGTATTTT.